These 21 T cell receptor beta chains were sequenced from one sample in a study of molecular identifiers for immune sequencing clone quantification. TCRdb re-analysed the PCR reads in MiXCR, keeping a single row per CDR3 protein. Of 460,000 or so distinct CDR3 sequences detected, 20% to 25% appear once; the ten largest clones hold about 0.78%. The sample comprised naive CD8+ T cells from blood, with Jurkat cell RNA spiked in. Subset denoted: FACS-sorted CD8+CD4-CCR7+CD45RA+ naive T cells. The receptors originated from a human donor in good health. Some libraries in this study had Jurkat cell RNA spiked in.

The table lists this clonotype with a few counts. The CDR3 sequence: CSAGDREFVYEQYF. The CDR3 nucleotides read TGCAGTGCTGGGGACAGGGAGTTCGTCTACGAGCAGTACTTC. The rearrangement joins TRBV20-1 to TRBJ2-7; 9 nucleotides line up with TRBD1. The germline V gene has CDR1 DFQATT and CDR2 SNEGSKA (reference sequence). With V trimmed by 5 bases and J by 3 bases, 8 bases remained unmatched. The CDR3 covers 14 residues.

This clonotype was counted at least ten times. The chain employs TRBV7-2 and TRBJ2-5; TRBD1 matches 8 bases. With 4 bases clipped from V and 5 bases from J, the junction kept 9 bases outside the gene matches. Germline loops: CDR1 SGHTA, CDR2 FQGNSA. This CDR3 is 15 amino acids long. CDR3 DNA sequence: TGTGCCAGCAGCTCGGACAGGGTTGGAACGGAGACCCAGTACTTC. Encoded protein: CASSSDRVGTETQYF. Filled out from reference TRBV7-2 and TRBJ2-5, the complete variable domain reads GAGVSQSPSNKVTEKGKDVELRCDPISGHTALYWYRQSLGQGLEFLIYFQGNSAPDKSGLPSDRFSAERTGGSVSTLTIQRTQQEDSAVYLCASSSDRVGTETQYFGPGTRLLVL.

This clonotype has a count of ten or more. The CDR3 DNA follows: TGTGCCAGCAGCGGGCGAGTGGGTCACTCCTACGAGCAGTACTTC. It is translated as CASSGRVGHSYEQYF. The chain recombines TRBV7-6 with TRBJ2-7; unclear D gene. Per the germline V gene, CDR1 is SGHVS and CDR2 is FNYEAQ. Trimming shortened V by 5 bases and J by 0 bases, and 14 bases separated the two germline ends. The CDR3 consists of 15 residues.

This clonotype came up a few times. The V gene is TRBV20-1, the J gene TRBJ2-7, with TRBD1 identical over 8 bases. The germline V gene has CDR1 DFQATT and CDR2 SNEGSKA (reference sequence). V dropped 2 bases and J dropped 3; count of bases not matched to a gene: 3. The CDR3 has 13 amino acids. The CDR3 DNA is TGCAGTGCTAGACAGGGGGCCCACTACGAGCAGTACTTC. Its protein product is CSARQGAHYEQYF.

This chain joins TRBV6-2 or TRBV6-3 and TRBJ2-7; 8 bases line up with TRBD1. Germline CDR1 and CDR2: MNHEY and SVGEGT. The CDR3 is 16 amino acids. Germline trimming cut 7 bases from V and 2 bases from J; bases unmatched to any gene: 13. In nucleotides, the CDR3 is TGTGCCAGCACCAACCCGGACAGGGAACAACCCTACGAGCAGTACTTC. Amino acid sequence: CASTNPDREQPYEQYF.

This clonotype was seen a few times. This chain connects TRBV20-1 to TRBJ2-7; D is ambiguous. Trimming took 4 bases from V and 1 from J, leaving 8 bases between them. CDR1 is DFQATT and CDR2 is SNEGSKA in the germline V gene (reference sequence). This CDR3 has 12 residues. This chain's CDR3 is CSAMAASYEQYF. The CDR3 DNA reads TGCAGTGCTATGGCAGCTTCCTACGAGCAGTACTTC.

This clonotype was observed at least ten times. This chain links TRBV10-2 with TRBJ1-1; 7 nucleotides align to TRBD1. The CDR3 is 13 residues long. Trimming cost V 3 bases and J 3 bases; bases outside gene matches: 1. Germline CDR1 and CDR2: WSHSY and SAAADI. DNA of the CDR3: TGCGCCAGCAGTGACGGACAGGACACTGAAGCTTTCTTT. As protein: CASSDGQDTEAFF.

Many counts were recorded for this clonotype. This chain connects TRBV7-9 to TRBJ2-3; D is unclear. V was pared by 1 base and J by 4 bases, with 9 bases between. The CDR3 is made up of 14 amino acids. Germline V gene lookup returns CDR1 SEHNR and CDR2 FQNEAQ (reference sequence). This chain's CDR3 is CASSLVRAADTQYF. The CDR3 bases are TGTGCCAGCAGCTTAGTACGCGCAGCAGATACGCAGTATTTT. The variable domain in full, completed from reference TRBV7-9 and TRBJ2-3, reads DTGVSQNPRHKITKRGQNVTFRCDPISEHNRLYWYRQTLGQGPEFLTYFQNEAQLEKSRLLSDRFSAERPKGSFSTLEIQRTEQGDSAMYLCASSLVRAADTQYFGPGTRLTVL.

In regard to this clonotype: The CDR3 carries no conserved terminal phenylalanine or tryptophan, so it likely arises from a read error. The gene calls are TRBV7-6 and TRBJ1-4; TRBD1 is a possible D gene (5 bases). Germline CDR1 reads SGHVS; CDR2 reads FNYEAQ. V was clipped by 4 bases and J by 5 bases, with 17 bases between them. The CDR3 length is 16 residues. CDR3 amino acids: CASSSRASQPNEKLFS. The CDR3 DNA reads TGTGCCAGCAGCTCCAGGGCGAGTCAACCAAATGAAAAACTGTTTTCT.

The rearrangement uses TRBV13 and TRBJ2-1; D gene ambiguous. CDR3 length equals 11 residues. Per germline, CDR1 PRHDT and CDR2 FYEKMQ (reference sequence). V was clipped by 5 bases and J by 7 bases, with 6 bases between them. CDR3 loop: CASSKSNEQFF. In nucleotides, the CDR3 is TGTGCCAGCAGCAAGTCAAATGAGCAGTTCTTC.

The CDR3 spells CASSLGGGSRTEAFF. In nucleotides, the CDR3 is TGTGCCAGCAGCTTAGGGGGGGGAAGTCGCACTGAAGCTTTCTTT. This chain joins TRBV13 and TRBJ1-1, with D maybe TRBD1 (5 bases). Germline assignment: CDR1 PRHDT and CDR2 FYEKMQ (reference sequence). Between the trimmed V and J ends, which lost 0 bases and 4 bases, there was a span of 12 bases. CDR3 length: 15 amino acids.

The rearrangement uses TRBV14 and TRBJ1-2; 8 bases are shared with TRBD1. There are 15 residues in the CDR3. Germline V gives CDR1 SGHDN, CDR2 FVKESK. V lost 3 bases, J lost 0 bases, and 3 bases stayed unmatched. The CDR3 spells CASSQDRVTNYGYTF. Here the CDR3 DNA reads TGTGCCAGCAGCCAGGACAGGGTTACTAACTATGGCTACACCTTC.

The rearrangement links TRBV15 to TRBJ2-1; 8 bases agree with TRBD2. Germline V gene data show CDR1 as LNHNV and CDR2 as YYDKDF (reference sequence). With V trimmed by 7 bases and J by 7 bases, 12 bases remained unmatched. This CDR3 contains 15 residues. This chain's CDR3 is CATNGYGGAINEQFF. CDR3 nucleotides: TGTGCCACCAACGGTTACGGGGGGGCGATAAATGAGCAGTTCTTC.

As concerns this clonotype: A much bigger clone sits one base away, suggesting this may be a read error. This sequence joins TRBV5-1 and TRBJ2-3, with 14 bases identical to TRBD2. This CDR3 region has 17 residues. Germline V gene sequence: CDR1 SGHRS, CDR2 YFSETQ. The CDR3 region has the DNA TGCGCCAGCATCTTGTCGGGACTAGCGGGAGACACAGATACGCAGTATTTT. This codes for CASILSGLAGDTDTQYF.

This clonotype was seen a few times. In nucleotides, the CDR3 is TGTGCCTGGGCTGGGGGCCCAGGTTTCAATGAGCAGTTCTTC. Translating it yields CAWAGGPGFNEQFF. This chain connects TRBV30 to TRBJ2-1; tentative D call: TRBD1 (6 bases). The CDR3 contains 14 residues. Germline V gene sequence: CDR1 GTSNPN, CDR2 SVGIG (reference sequence). Trimming took off 5 bases at V and 6 bases at J, with 17 bases between the two ends.

The table lists this clonotype with a few counts. The chain recombines TRBV19 with TRBJ1-5, with a tentative D call TRBD1 (6 bases). Trimming shortened V by 4 bases and J by 3 bases, and 10 bases separated the two germline ends. CDR3 length: 14 amino acids. Looked up from germline, CDR1 is LNHDA and CDR2 is SQIVND (reference sequence). The CDR3: CASSRQVNNQPQHF. CDR3 nucleotide sequence: TGTGCCAGTAGTAGACAGGTCAACAATCAGCCCCAGCATTTT.

This clonotype was found a few times. A read error may produce the germline difference seen at one junction end. The rearrangement links TRBV20-1 to TRBJ2-3; D possibly corresponds to TRBD2 (5 bases). The germline V gene encodes CDR1 DFQATT and CDR2 SNEGSKA (reference sequence). The CDR3 extends over 14 amino acids. As DNA, the CDR3 is TGCGGTGCTAGAGATAGACTACCAACAGATACGCAGTATTTT. Amino acids: CGARDRLPTDTQYF.

The chain carries TRBV9 and TRBJ2-7, with 7 bases matching TRBD1. CDR3 length: 15 residues. Trimming at V came to 1 base and at J to 2 bases, leaving 6 bases not matched to a gene. Germline CDR1 SGDLS, CDR2 YYNGEE. The CDR3 region has the DNA TGTGCCAGCAGCGTATTCCGGGACAGCACCTACGAGCAGTACTTC. Encoded protein: CASSVFRDSTYEQYF.

V is TRBV25-1 and J is TRBJ2-7; 12 bases align to TRBD1. The V gene's germline CDR1 is MGHDK and CDR2 SYGVNS. There are 15 residues in the CDR3. J gave up 3 bases and V 4 bases, and 4 bases lay outside the gene matches. The CDR3 loop reads CASSGGQGAFYEQYF. The CDR3 DNA sequence: TGTGCCAGCAGTGGGGGACAGGGGGCATTCTACGAGCAGTACTTC.

The V and J genes are TRBV4-1 and TRBJ2-2; 16 bases agree with TRBD2. CDR1 is MGHRA, CDR2 YSYEKL, per germline. V shed 5 bases, J shed 5 bases, and the junction held 5 bases outside the gene matches. The CDR3 runs 17 residues. This CDR3 is CASSFGTSGGATGELFF. The CDR3 DNA reads as TGCGCCAGCAGCTTCGGGACTAGCGGGGGGGCGACCGGGGAGCTGTTTTTT.

As to this clonotype: The junction departs from germline at one end; a sequencing error may be responsible. The chain recombines TRBV5-3 with TRBJ2-3, with D perhaps TRBD2 (5 bases). TRBV5-3 is designated an ORF whose function remains uncertain. This CDR3 contains 17 residues. The CDR3 protein is CASSSPRSGANADTQYF. CDR3 nucleotides: TGTGCCAGCAGCTCGCCCCGGAGCGGAGCCAACGCAGATACGCAGTATTTT.